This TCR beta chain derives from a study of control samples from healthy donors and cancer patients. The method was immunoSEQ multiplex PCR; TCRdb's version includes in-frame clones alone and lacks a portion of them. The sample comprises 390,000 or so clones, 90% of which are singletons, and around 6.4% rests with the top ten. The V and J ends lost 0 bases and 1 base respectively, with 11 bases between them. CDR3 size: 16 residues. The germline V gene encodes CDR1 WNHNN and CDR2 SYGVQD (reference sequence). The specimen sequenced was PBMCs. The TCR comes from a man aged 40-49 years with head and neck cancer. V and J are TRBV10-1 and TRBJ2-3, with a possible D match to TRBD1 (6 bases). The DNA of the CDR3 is TGCGCCAGCAGTGAGTCGAGGGGGTTTCGCACAGATACGCAGTATTTT. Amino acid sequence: CASSESRGFRTDTQYF.